The sequence of this T cell receptor (beta chain) was determined in a study of cytomegalovirus exposure and HLA in healthy donors. Study at large: Some 85 million unique TCRs, all from HLA-typed donors, were included in an early release of the data.

V was shortened by 4 bases and J by 4 bases, with 20 bases between the two germline ends. CDR1 and CDR2 from the germline V gene are SQVTM and ANQGSEA. The CDR3 sequence is 15 residues long. It was with 60 Vbeta and 13 Jbeta primers that the PCR ran. Sequenced by immunoSEQ multiplex PCR; TCRdb stores in-frame clones only, minus some. The sample lists roughly 200,000 clones, 82% seen once, with roughly 2.5% in the top ten. Study-wide results and limits: Associated with cytomegalovirus, according to the listing, were 170 or so TCR beta chains. Cytomegalovirus status was reportedly diagnosed by the classifier with high sensitivity and specificity. Indistinguishable V segments such as TRBV6-2 and TRBV6-3 were excluded.

Comments on this clone: Its antigen remains unidentified.

The TCR comes from a woman aged 40 to 50 in good health and CMV-seronegative. Sequenced input: PBMCs. J is TRBJ2-7 and V is TRBV29-1; TRBD2 might be the D (6 bases). CDR3 loop: CSVGGSGYKSYEQYF. The CDR3 DNA follows: TGCAGCGTTGGTGGTAGCGGCTACAAGTCATACGAGCAGTACTTC.